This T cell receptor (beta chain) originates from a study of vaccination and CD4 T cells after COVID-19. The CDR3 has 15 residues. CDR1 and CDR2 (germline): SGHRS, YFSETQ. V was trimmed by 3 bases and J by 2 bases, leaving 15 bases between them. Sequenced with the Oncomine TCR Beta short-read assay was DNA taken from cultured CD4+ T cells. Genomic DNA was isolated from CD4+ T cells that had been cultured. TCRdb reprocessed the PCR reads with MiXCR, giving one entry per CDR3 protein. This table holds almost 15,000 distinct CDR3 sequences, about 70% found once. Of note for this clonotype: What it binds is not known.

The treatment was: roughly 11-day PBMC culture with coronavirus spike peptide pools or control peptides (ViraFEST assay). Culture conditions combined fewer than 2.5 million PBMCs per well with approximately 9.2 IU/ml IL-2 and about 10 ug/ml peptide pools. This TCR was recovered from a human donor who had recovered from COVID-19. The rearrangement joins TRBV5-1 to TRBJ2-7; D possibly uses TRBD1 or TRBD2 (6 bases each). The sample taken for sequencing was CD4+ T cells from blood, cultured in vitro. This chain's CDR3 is CASSSRGGLPYEQYF. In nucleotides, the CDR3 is TGCGCCAGCAGCTCTCGTGGGGGGCTCCCCTACGAGCAGTACTTC.